This T cell receptor beta chain came from a study of CXCR3-negative and CXCR3-positive naive CD8 T cells. Via 5' RACE with UMI labels, TRB cDNA libraries were prepared. From the 5' RACE reads, TCRdb lists one entry per CDR3 protein and no DNA. Its table lists 6,000 to 7,500 distinct CDR3 sequences. CDR1 and CDR2 (germline): SGHTA, FQGTGA. The length of the CDR3 is 12 residues. The chain carries TRBV7-3 and TRBJ2-1. Sequencing used naive CXCR3- CD8+ T cells from blood. Described subset: CD45RO-CCR7+CD27+CD95- naive CD8+ T cells lacking CXCR3 (TNR3-). This receptor was obtained from a human donor in good health. Some clones in this sample may be carry-over from other donors' samples. CDR3 protein: CASSLNGNEQFF.